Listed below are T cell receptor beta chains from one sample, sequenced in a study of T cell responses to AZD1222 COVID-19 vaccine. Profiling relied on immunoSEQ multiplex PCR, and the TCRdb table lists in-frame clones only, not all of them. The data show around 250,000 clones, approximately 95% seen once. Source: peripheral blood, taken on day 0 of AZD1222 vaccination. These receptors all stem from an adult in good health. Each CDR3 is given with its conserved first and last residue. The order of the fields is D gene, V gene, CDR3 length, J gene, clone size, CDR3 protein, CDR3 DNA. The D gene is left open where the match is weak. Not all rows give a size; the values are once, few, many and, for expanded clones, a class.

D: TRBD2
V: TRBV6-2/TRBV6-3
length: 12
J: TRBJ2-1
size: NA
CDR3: CASSWTSGRAFF
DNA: TGTGCCAGCAGTTGGACTAGCGGGAGGGCATTCTTC

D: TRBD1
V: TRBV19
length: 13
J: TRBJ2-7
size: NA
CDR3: CASSERQGYEQYF
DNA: TGTGCCAGTAGTGAGCGACAGGGCTACGAGCAGTACTTC

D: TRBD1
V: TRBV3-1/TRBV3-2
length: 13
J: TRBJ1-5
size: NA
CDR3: CASSKQGAQPQHF
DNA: TGTGCCAGCAGCAAACAGGGGGCCCAGCCCCAGCATTTT

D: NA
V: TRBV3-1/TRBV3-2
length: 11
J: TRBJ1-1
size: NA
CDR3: CASQGDAQAFF
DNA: TGTGCCAGCCAGGGAGACGCTCAGGCTTTCTTT

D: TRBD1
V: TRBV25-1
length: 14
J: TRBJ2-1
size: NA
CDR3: CASTVDRGSAEQFF
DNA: TGTGCCAGCACTGTGGACAGGGGTTCTGCTGAGCAGTTCTTC

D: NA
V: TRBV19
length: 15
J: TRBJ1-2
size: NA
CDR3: CASSIDRGANYGYTF
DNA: TGTGCCAGTAGTATAGATCGGGGAGCTAACTATGGCTACACCTTC

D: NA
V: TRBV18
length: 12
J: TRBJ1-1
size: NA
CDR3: CASSLAGFEAFF
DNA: TGTGCCAGCTCATTAGCCGGGTTTGAAGCTTTCTTT

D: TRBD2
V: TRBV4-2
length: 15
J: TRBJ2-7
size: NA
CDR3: CASSRQIAGDYEQYF
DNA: TGTGCCAGCAGCCGCCAAATAGCGGGGGACTACGAGCAGTACTTC

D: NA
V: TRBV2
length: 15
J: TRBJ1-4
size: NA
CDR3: CASRAWGGTNEKLFF
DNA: TGTGCCAGCAGAGCCTGGGGAGGCACTAATGAAAAACTGTTTTTT

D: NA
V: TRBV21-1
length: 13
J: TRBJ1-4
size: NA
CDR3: CASSKALGEKLFF
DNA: TGTGCCAGCAGCAAAGCGCTCGGGGAAAAACTGTTTTTT

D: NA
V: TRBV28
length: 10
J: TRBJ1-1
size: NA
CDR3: CATRSLEAFF
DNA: TGTGCCACAAGGTCGCTTGAAGCTTTCTTT

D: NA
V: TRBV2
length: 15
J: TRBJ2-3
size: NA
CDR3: CASSEFDLITDTQYF
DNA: TGTGCCAGCAGTGAATTTGACCTGATCACAGATACGCAGTATTTT

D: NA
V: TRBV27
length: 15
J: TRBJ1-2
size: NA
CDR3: CASSSGRGLLSGYTF
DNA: TGTGCCAGCAGCTCGGGTCGGGGGCTACTAAGTGGCTACACCTTC

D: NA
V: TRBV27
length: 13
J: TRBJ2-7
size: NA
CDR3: CASSFRRTYEQYF
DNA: TGTGCCAGCAGTTTTAGGCGGACCTACGAGCAGTACTTC

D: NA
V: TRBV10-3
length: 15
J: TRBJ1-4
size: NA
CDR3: CAISESRGTNEKLFF
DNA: TGTGCCATCAGTGAGTCAAGGGGTACTAATGAAAAACTGTTTTTT

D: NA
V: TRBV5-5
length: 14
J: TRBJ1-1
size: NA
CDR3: CASSRGGRDTEAFF
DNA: TGTGCCAGCAGCCGGGGCGGCAGGGACACTGAAGCTTTCTTT

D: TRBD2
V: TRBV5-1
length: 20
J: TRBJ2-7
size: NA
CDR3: CASSLPERTSGSNPNYEQYF
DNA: TGCGCCAGCAGCTTGCCTGAGAGGACTAGCGGGAGTAACCCTAACTACGAGCAGTACTTC

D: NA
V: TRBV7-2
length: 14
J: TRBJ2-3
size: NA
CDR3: CASSLSRGTDTQYF
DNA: TGTGCCAGCAGCTTATCCCGGGGTACAGATACGCAGTATTTT

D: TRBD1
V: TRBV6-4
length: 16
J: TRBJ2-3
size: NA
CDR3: CASLPFPGQGQDTQYF
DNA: TGTGCCAGCTTACCCTTTCCGGGACAGGGGCAAGATACGCAGTATTTT

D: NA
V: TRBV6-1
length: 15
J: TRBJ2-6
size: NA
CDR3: CASSPRGSGANVLTF
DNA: TGTGCCAGCAGTCCCAGGGGCTCTGGGGCCAACGTCCTGACTTTC

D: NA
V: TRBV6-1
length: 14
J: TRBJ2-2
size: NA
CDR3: CASSERSNTGELFF
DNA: TGTGCCAGCAGTGAAAGATCTAACACCGGGGAGCTGTTTTTT

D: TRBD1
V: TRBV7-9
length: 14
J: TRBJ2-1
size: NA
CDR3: CASSAFGTDSEQFF
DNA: TGTGCCAGCAGCGCATTTGGGACAGATAGTGAGCAGTTCTTC

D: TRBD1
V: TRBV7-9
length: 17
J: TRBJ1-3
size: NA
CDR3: CASSLGEGALSGNTIYF
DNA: TGTGCCAGCAGCTTAGGGGAGGGGGCTCTCTCTGGAAACACCATATATTTT

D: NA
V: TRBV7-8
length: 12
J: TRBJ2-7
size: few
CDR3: CASSPNGNEQYF
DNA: TGTGCCAGCAGCCCCAACGGGAACGAGCAGTACTTC

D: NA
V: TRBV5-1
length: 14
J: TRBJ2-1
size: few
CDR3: CASSLAAEGNEQFF
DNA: TGCGCCAGCAGCTTGGCAGCGGAAGGTAATGAGCAGTTCTTC

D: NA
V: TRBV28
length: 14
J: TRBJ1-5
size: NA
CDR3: CVKPPKRGNQPQHF
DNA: TGTGTCAAACCCCCAAAACGCGGCAATCAGCCCCAGCATTTT

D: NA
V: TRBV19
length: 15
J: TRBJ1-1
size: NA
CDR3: CASSRPGTKAAEAFF
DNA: TGTGCCAGTAGTCGTCCCGGGACTAAGGCGGCTGAAGCTTTCTTT

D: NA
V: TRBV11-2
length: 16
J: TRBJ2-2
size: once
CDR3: CASSPTGGVNTGELFF
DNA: TGTGCCAGCAGCCCTACCGGGGGCGTGAACACCGGGGAGCTGTTTTTT

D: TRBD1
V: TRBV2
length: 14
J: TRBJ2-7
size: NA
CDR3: CASSDRTGYYEQYF
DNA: TGTGCCAGCAGTGACCGGACAGGGTACTACGAGCAGTACTTC

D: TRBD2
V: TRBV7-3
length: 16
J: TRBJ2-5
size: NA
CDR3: CASSPSGGAGGETQYF
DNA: TGTGCCAGCAGCCCCTCGGGGGGAGCCGGGGGGGAGACCCAGTACTTC

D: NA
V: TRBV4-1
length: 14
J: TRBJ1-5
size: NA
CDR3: CASSQELSNQPQHF
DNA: TGCGCCAGCAGCCAAGAACTTAGCAATCAGCCCCAGCATTTT

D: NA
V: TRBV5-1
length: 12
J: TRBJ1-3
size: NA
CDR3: CASSGSGNTIYF
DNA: TGCGCCAGCAGTGGGTCAGGAAACACCATATATTTT

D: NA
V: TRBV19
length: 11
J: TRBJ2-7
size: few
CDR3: CASSSRYEQYF
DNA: TGTGCCAGTAGTAGTCGATACGAGCAGTACTTC

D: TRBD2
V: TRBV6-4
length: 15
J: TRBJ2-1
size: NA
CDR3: CASSDGGVGHNEQFF
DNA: TGTGCCAGCAGTGACGGGGGGGTCGGCCACAATGAGCAGTTCTTC

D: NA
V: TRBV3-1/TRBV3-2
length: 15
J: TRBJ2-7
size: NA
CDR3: CASSQEREKFHEQYF
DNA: TGTGCCAGCAGCCAAGAACGGGAAAAGTTCCACGAGCAGTACTTC

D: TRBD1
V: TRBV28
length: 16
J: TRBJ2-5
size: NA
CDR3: CASREGGGQGVKTQYF
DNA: TGTGCCAGCAGGGAGGGAGGGGGACAGGGGGTAAAGACCCAGTACTTC

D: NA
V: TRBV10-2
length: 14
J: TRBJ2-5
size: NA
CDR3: CASSDRTAQETQYF
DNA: TGCGCCAGCAGTGACAGGACAGCCCAAGAGACCCAGTACTTC

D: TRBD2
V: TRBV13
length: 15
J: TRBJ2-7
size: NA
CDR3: CASSQGLAGAYEQYF
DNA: TGTGCCAGCAGCCAGGGACTAGCGGGAGCCTACGAGCAGTACTTC

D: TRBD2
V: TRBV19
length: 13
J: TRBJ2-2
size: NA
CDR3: CATATSGTGELFF
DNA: TGTGCCACCGCGACTAGCGGAACCGGGGAGCTGTTTTTT